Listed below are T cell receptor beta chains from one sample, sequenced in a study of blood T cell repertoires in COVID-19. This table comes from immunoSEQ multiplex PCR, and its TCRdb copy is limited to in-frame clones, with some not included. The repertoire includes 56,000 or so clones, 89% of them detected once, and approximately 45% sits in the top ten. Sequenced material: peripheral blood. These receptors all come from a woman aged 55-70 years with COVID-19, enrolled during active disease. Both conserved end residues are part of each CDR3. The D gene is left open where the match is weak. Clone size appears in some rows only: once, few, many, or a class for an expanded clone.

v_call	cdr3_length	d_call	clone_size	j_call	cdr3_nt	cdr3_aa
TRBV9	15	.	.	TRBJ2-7	TGTGCCAGCAGCGTAGGGTCAGACAGCTTTTACGAGCAGTACTTC	CASSVGSDSFYEQYF
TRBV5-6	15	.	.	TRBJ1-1	TGTGCCAGCAATCCGTGGGGGGGAATGAACACTGAAGCTTTCTTT	CASNPWGGMNTEAFF
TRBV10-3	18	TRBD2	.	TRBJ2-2	TGTGCCATCAGTGCGTTACTAGCGGGGGGTCCGAACACCGGGGAGCTGTTTTTT	CAISALLAGGPNTGELFF
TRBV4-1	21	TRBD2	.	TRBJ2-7	TGCGCCAGCAGCCAACTAAGAACCTCCGGGACTAGCGGGAGAGGCTCCTACGAGCAGTACTTC	CASSQLRTSGTSGRGSYEQYF
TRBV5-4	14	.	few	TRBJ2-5	TGTGCCAGCAGCCTCCGGGACACCCAAGAGACCCAGTACTTC	CASSLRDTQETQYF
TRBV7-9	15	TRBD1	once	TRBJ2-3	TGTGCCAGCAGCCCTGGACAGGGAAGGACAGATACGCAGTATTTT	CASSPGQGRTDTQYF
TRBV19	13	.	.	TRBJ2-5	TGTGCCAGTAGTCTGACAGCCCAAGAGACCCAGTACTTC	CASSLTAQETQYF
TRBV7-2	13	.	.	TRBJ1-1	TGTGCCAGCAGCTTGGACACGAACACTGAAGCTTTCTTT	CASSLDTNTEAFF
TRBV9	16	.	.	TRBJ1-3	TGTGCCAGCAGCCCCCCCAGAAACGTGGGCCAAAACACCATATATTTT	CASSPPRNVGQNTIYF
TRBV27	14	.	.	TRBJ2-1	TGTGCCAGCAGTCGGTTGAACTCCTACAATGAGCAGTTCTTC	CASSRLNSYNEQFF
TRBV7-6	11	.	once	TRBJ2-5	TGTGCCAGCAGCTTTCTCGGGGCCCAGTACTTC	CASSFLGAQYF
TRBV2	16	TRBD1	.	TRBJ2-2	TGTGCCAGCAGGGCCCCGGGACAGGGCCCCACCGGGGAGCTGTTTTTT	CASRAPGQGPTGELFF
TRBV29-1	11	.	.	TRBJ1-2	TGCAGCGTTGAAACCCGGGAAGGCTACACCTTC	CSVETREGYTF
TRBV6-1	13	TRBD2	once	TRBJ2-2	TGTGCCAGCAGTGAAGCCGAGGGCGGGGGGCTGTTTTTT	CASSEAEGGGLFF
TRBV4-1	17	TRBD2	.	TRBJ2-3	TGCGCCAGCAGCCAGGGGAGACTAGCGCGGCGCACAGATACGCAGTATTTT	CASSQGRLARRTDTQYF
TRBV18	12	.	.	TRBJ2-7	TGTGCCAGCTCACAATCCAGGGACGAGCAGTACTTC	CASSQSRDEQYF
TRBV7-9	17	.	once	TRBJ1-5	TGTGCCAGCAGCTCCACCTCCGGAGGGTTTGGCAATCAGCCCCAGCATTTT	CASSSTSGGFGNQPQHF
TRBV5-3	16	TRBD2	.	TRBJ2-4	TGTGCCAGAAGCTGGGGGACTAGCGGGAGCAAAGACATTCAGTACTTC	CARSWGTSGSKDIQYF
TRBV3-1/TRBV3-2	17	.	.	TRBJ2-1	TGTGCCAGCAGCCCCCCAGGGCCGCGTGGGGCAGTTAATGAGCAGTTCTTC	CASSPPGPRGAVNEQFF
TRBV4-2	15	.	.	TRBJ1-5	TGTGCCAGCAGCCAAGGGAGGGCAGAAAATCAGCCCCAGCATTTT	CASSQGRAENQPQHF